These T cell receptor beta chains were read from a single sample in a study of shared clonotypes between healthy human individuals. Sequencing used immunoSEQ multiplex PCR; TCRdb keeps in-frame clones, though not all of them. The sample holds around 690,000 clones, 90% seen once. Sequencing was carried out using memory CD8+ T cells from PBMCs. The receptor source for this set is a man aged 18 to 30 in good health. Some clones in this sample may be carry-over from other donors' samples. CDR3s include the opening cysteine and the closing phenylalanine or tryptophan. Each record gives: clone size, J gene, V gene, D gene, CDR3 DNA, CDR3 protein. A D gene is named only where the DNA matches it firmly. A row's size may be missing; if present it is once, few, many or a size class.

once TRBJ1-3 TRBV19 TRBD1 TGTGCCAGTAGGCCGCCGGGACAGGGTGAAAACACCATATATTTT CASRPPGQGENTIYF
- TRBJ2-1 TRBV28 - TGTGCCAGCAGACCTGAGTGGAATGAGCAGTTCTTC CASRPEWNEQFF
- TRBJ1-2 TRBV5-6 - TGTGCCAGCAGCAGGGAGGGACGTAATATCTATGGCTACACCTTC CASSREGRNIYGYTF
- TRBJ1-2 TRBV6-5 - TGTGCCAGCAGTGAAGAGAGGAGTAACTATGGCTACACCTTC CASSEERSNYGYTF
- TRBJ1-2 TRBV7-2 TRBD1 TGTGCCAGCAGAAATAGGGACAGAGACTATGGCTACACCTTC CASRNRDRDYGYTF
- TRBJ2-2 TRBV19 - TGTGCCACAGTTTACGGATACGAGCTGTTTTTT CATVYGYELFF
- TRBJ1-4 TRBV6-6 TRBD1 TGTGCCAGCAGTCCATCCGGGACAGCGAATGAAAAACTGTTTTTT CASSPSGTANEKLFF
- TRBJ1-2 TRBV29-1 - TGCAGCGCCCTGGGGGGGCAGCTTCATGGCTACACCTTC CSALGGQLHGYTF
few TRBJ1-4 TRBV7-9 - TGTGCCAGCAGCTTAGGGAATGAAAAACTGTTTTTT CASSLGNEKLFF
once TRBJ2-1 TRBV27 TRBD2 TGTGCCAGCGGCCCCGGGACTAGCATCAATGAGCAGTTCTTC CASGPGTSINEQFF
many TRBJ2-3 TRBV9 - TGTGCCAGCAGCGTAGGGACTGACCTCGGGGGAGATACGCAGTATTTT CASSVGTDLGGDTQYF
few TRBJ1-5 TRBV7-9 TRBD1 TGTGCCAGCAGCCAGGGCCCAGGGGGCTATCAGCCCCAGCATTTT CASSQGPGGYQPQHF
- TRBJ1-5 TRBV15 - TGTGCCACCGTGGCGGGGTTTAGCAATCAGCCCCAGCATTTT CATVAGFSNQPQHF
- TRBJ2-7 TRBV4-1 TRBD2 TGCGCCAGCAGCCAAACCTGGACTAGCGGGCGCTCCTACGAGCAGTACTTC CASSQTWTSGRSYEQYF
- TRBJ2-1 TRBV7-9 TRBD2 TGTGCCAGCAGGGCCATTAGCGGGAGTGCCTACAATGAGCAGTTCTTC CASRAISGSAYNEQFF
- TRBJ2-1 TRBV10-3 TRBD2 TGTGCCATCAGTGGGGGTTCTAGCGGGAGTGCCTACAATGAGCAGTTCTTC CAISGGSSGSAYNEQFF
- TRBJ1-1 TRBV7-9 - TGTGCCAGCAGCTTATCTCGAGGCCTTTACACTGAAGCTTTCTTT CASSLSRGLYTEAFF
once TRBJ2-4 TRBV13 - TGTGCCAGCAGCTTAGAATTCTCCTCCCAGGGCCTAGCCAAAAACATTCAGTACTTC CASSLEFSSQGLAKNIQYF
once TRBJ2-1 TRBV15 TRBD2 TGTGCCACCAGCGGCCGGACTAGCTACAATGAGCAGTTCTTC CATSGRTSYNEQFF
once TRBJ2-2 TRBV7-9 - TGTGCCAGCAGCTTCCTCCCGCCGAACACCGGGGAGCTGTTTTTT CASSFLPPNTGELFF
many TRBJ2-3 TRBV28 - TGTGCCAGCAGTTTCTTAGCCGGCACAGATACGCAGTATTTT CASSFLAGTDTQYF
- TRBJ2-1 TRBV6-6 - TGTGCCAGCAGAGGACCGGGACCCAGAGGGATAGATGAGCAGTTCTTC CASRGPGPRGIDEQFF
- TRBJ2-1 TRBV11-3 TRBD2 TGTGCCAGCAGCACACGTGGGGGGGAGATCTACAATGAGCAGTTCTTC CASSTRGGEIYNEQFF
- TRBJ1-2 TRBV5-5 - TGTGCCAGCAGCCCATCCTATGTAGGGGGCTACACCTTC CASSPSYVGGYTF
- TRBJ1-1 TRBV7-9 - TGTGCCAGCAGCAACAGGGTCGGGGATAAGAGCACTGAAGCTTTCTTT CASSNRVGDKSTEAFF
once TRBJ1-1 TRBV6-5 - TGTGCCATCAGAGTAGGACATTTGAACACTGAAGCTTTCTTT CAIRVGHLNTEAFF
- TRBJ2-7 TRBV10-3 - TGTGCCATCAGTGATCTCGCCCTTTACGAGCAGTACTTC CAISDLALYEQYF
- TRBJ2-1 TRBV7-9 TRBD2 TGTGCCAGCAGCTTATCAGCGGGAGAACAGTTCTTC CASSLSAGEQFF
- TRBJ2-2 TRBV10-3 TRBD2 TGTGCCATCAGTGAGACGACGCAGCGGGAGGTCGCCGGGGAGCTGTTTTTT CAISETTQREVAGELFF
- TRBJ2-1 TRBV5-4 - TGTGCCAGCAGCTCCGATTGGGGTGAGCAGTTCTTC CASSSDWGEQFF
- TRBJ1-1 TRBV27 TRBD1 TGTGCCAGCAGTTTACGGACAGGGCTCACTGAAGCTTTCTTT CASSLRTGLTEAFF
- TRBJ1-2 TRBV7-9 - TGTGCCAGCAGCTCTCCCGTCCGGGGCTATGGCTACACCTTC CASSSPVRGYGYTF
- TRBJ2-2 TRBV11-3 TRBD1 TGTGCCAGCAGCCTAGGGGACAGGGGAAGTGGCGGGGAGCTGTTTTTT CASSLGDRGSGGELFF
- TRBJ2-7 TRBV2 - TGTGCCAGCAGGGCGGGACTCGCCCCCTACGAGCAGTACTTC CASRAGLAPYEQYF
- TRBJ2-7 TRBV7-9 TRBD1 TGTGCCAGCAGCCCCCGGGACAGGGGATTCTACGAGCAGTACTTC CASSPRDRGFYEQYF
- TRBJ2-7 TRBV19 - TGTGCCAGTAGTACCCGGACAAGCCCCCACGAGCAGTACTTC CASSTRTSPHEQYF
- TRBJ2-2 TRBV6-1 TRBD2 TGTGCCAGCAGTGACCACCTAGCGGGAGGGCCCCTATGGGGCACCGGGGAGCTGTTTTTT CASSDHLAGGPLWGTGELFF
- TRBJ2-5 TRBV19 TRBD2 TGTGCCAGTACGATAGCGGGAGGGAAGGGAGAGACCCAGTACTTC CASTIAGGKGETQYF
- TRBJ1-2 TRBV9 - TGTGCCAGCAGCGCAGGCCGGGTTTCCCTTAACTATGGCTACACCTTC CASSAGRVSLNYGYTF
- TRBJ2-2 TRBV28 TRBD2 TGTGCCAGCACAGGCGGGAGGGCCTTAGCCGGGGAGCTGTTTTTT CASTGGRALAGELFF
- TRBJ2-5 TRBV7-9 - TGTGCCAGCGGGTGGGGTACTCGGGAGACCCAGTACTTC CASGWGTRETQYF
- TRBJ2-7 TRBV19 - TGTGCCAGTAGTGGCGGGTTCACCTACGAGCAGTACTTC CASSGGFTYEQYF
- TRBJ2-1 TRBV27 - TGTGCCAGCACTGGACTCGCCAATGAGCAGTTCTTC CASTGLANEQFF
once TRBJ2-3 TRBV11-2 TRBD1 TGTGCCAGCAGCGCCGGGACAGCCAGCTCAGATACGCAGTATTTT CASSAGTASSDTQYF
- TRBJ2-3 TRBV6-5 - TGTGCCAGCAGTTACGCACCGGGAGATTTTAGGGATACGCAGTATTTT CASSYAPGDFRDTQYF
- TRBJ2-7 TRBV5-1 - TGCGCCAGCAGCGTCTCCGGGACTCGAATTCACTACGAGCAGTACTTC CASSVSGTRIHYEQYF
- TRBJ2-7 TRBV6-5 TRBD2 TGTGCCAGCAGTCAGGGACTAGCGGGATCCGAGCAGTACTTC CASSQGLAGSEQYF
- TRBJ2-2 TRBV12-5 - TGTGCTAGTGGTATCCACCAGACAGTCATGACCGCGAACACCGGGGAGCTGTTTTTT CASGIHQTVMTANTGELFF
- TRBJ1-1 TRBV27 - TGTGCCAGCAGTTTCTCGGGGAACACTGAAGCTTTCTTT CASSFSGNTEAFF
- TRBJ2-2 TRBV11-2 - TGTGCCAGCAGCTTAGATTGGGGCTCTCGACGGGGAGCCCAATCCGGGGAGCTGTTTTTT CASSLDWGSRRGAQSGELFF
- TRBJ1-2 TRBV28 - TGTGCCAGCAGTCCGCCCCCAGGACAGTCGTATGGCTACACCTTC CASSPPPGQSYGYTF